This T cell receptor (beta chain) was identified in a study of T cells in Graves' hyperthyroidism and ophthalmopathy. On the study more broadly: Before any treatment, at initial diagnosis, peripheral blood was collected.

Researchers took RNA transcripts and amplified the TCR beta CDR3 regions from them. A set of HTBI primers served as the primers for a first-round RT-PCR of the TCR CDR3. TCRdb independently ran MiXCR on the multiplex PCR reads; one entry per CDR3 protein. The table shows fewer than 110,000 distinct CDR3 sequences, with about a sixth occurring only once. The study excluded patients with uncontrolled infection, other autoimmune disease, pregnancy or lactation. Fresh 10 ml peripheral blood yielded PBMCs. V lost 5 bases to trimming and J lost 4 bases; unmatched junction nucleotides: 9. The CDR3 consists of 14 residues. Per germline, CDR1 SGHKS and CDR2 YYEKEE (reference sequence). This clonotype showed up many times.

Specimen: blood. The chain links TRBV5-5 to TRBJ2-7; TRBD1 agrees at 7 bases. The origin of this receptor is a woman aged 50 to 60 with Graves' hyperthyroidism. The CDR3 loop is CASSRDRVGYEQYF. The CDR3 coding sequence is TGTGCCAGCAGTCGAGACAGGGTAGGGTACGAGCAGTACTTC.